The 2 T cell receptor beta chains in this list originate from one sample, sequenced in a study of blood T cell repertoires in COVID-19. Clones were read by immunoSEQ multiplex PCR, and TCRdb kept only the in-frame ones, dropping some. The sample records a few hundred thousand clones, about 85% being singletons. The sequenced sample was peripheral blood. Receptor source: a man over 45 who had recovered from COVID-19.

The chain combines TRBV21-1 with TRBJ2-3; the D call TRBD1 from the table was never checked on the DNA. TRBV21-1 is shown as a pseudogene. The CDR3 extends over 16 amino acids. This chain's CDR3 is CASSSFWTDFTDTQYF. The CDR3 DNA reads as TGTGCCAGCAGCAGCTTTTGGACAGACTTCACAGATACGCAGTATTTT.

This CDR3 reads CASSQDRGTGNTEAFF. The CDR3 DNA follows: TGCGCCAGCAGCCAAGATCGGGGTACGGGTAACACTGAAGCTTTCTTT. The chain employs TRBV4-1 and TRBJ1-1, with no clear D. Germline-derived CDR1 and CDR2 are MGHRA and YSYEKL. Trimming removed 0 bases from V and 2 bases from J, with 13 bases in between. There are 16 residues in the CDR3.